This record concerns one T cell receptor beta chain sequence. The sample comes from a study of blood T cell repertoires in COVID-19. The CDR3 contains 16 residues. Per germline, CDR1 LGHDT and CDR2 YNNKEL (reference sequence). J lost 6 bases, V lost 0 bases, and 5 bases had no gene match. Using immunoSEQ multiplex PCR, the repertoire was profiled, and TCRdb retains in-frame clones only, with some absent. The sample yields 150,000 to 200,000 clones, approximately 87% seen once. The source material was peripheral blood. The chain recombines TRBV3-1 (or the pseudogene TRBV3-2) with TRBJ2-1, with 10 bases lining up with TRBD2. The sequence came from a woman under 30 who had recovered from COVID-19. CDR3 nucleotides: TGTGCCAGCAGCCAAGACGGGACTAGCGTTCCCAATGAGCAGTTCTTC. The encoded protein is CASSQDGTSVPNEQFF.